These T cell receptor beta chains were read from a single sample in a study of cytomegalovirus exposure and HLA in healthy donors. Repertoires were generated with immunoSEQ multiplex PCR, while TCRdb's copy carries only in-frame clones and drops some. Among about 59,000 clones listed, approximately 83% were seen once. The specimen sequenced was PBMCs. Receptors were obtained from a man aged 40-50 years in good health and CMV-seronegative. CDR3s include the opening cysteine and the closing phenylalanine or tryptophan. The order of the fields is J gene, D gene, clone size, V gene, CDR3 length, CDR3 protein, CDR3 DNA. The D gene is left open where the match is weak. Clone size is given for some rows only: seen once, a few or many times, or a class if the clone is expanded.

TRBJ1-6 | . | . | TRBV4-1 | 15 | CASSQVGLTNSPLHF | TGCGCCAGCAGCCAAGTAGGACTGACTAATTCACCCCTCCACTTT
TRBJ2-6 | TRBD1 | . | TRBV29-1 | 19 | CSVVGRMGDRVSGANVLTF | TGCAGCGTTGTGGGTCGTATGGGGGACAGGGTCTCTGGGGCCAACGTCCTGACTTTC
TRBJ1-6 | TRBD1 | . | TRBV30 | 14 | CAWTPDRGDSPLHF | TGTGCCTGGACCCCGGACAGGGGGGATTCACCCCTCCACTTT
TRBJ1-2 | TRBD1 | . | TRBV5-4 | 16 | CASSLPRTGGGNGYTF | TGTGCCAGCAGCTTACCACGGACAGGGGGCGGTAATGGCTACACCTTC
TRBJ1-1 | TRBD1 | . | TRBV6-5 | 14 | CASSYDQGGPEAFF | TGTGCCAGCAGTTACGATCAGGGGGGCCCTGAAGCTTTCTTT
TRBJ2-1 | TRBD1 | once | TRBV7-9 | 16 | CASSPFLTGGINEQFF | TGTGCCAGCAGCCCATTCTTGACAGGGGGTATCAATGAGCAGTTCTTC
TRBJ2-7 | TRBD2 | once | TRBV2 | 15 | CASSEGLAGVYEQYF | TGTGCCAGCAGCGAGGGACTAGCGGGGGTTTACGAGCAGTACTTC
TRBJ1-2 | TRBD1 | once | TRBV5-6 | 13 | CASSPGTVYGYTF | TGTGCCAGCAGCCCCGGGACAGTCTATGGCTACACCTTC
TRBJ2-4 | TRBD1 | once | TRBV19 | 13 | CATSTGGGNIQYF | TGTGCCACCAGCACAGGGGGCGGAAACATTCAGTACTTC
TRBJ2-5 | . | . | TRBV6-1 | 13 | CASQFSGQETQYF | TGTGCCAGCCAGTTTTCGGGGCAAGAGACCCAGTACTTC
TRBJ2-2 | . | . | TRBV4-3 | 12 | CASSQDAGELFF | TGCGCCAGCAGCCAAGACGCCGGGGAGCTGTTTTTT
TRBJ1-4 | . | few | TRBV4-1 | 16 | CASSQSVTRFPEKLFF | TGCGCCAGCAGCCAAAGTGTAACGAGGTTTCCTGAAAAACTGTTTTTT
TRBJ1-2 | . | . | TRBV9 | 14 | CASTARPEARGYTF | TGTGCCAGCACGGCGCGACCCGAAGCGAGGGGCTACACCTTC
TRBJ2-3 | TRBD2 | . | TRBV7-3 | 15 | CASSFGLAGTDTQYF | TGTGCCAGCAGCTTTGGGCTAGCGGGCACAGATACGCAGTATTTT
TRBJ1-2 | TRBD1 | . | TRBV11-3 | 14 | CASSLRAGGYGYTF | TGTGCCAGCAGCTTAAGGGCAGGGGGTTATGGCTACACCTTC
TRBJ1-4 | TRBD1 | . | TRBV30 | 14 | CAFKPDRINEKLFF | TGTGCCTTTAAACCGGACAGGATTAATGAAAAACTGTTTTTT
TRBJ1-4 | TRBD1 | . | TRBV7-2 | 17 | CASSSRRQGHKNEKLFF | TGTGCCAGCAGCTCCAGGCGACAGGGCCACAAAAATGAAAAACTGTTTTTT
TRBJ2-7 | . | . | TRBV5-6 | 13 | CASSFGQTYEQYF | TGTGCCAGCAGCTTCGGACAGACCTACGAGCAGTACTTC
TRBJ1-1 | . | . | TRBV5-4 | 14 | CASSLEDSSAEAFF | TGTGCCAGCAGCTTGGAGGACAGTTCTGCTGAAGCTTTCTTT
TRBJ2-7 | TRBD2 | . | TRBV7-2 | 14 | CASSFGGGNYEQYF | TGTGCCAGCAGCTTCGGCGGGGGAAACTACGAGCAGTACTTC
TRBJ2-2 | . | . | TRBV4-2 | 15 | CASSRQAANTGELFF | TGTGCCAGCAGCCGCCAGGCCGCGAACACCGGGGAGCTGTTTTTT
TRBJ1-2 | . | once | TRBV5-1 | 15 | CASSLVSGNNYGYTF | TGCGCCAGCAGCTTGGTCTCCGGGAATAACTATGGCTACACCTTC
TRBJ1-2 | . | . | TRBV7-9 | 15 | CASSLASLGVLGYTF | TGTGCCAGCAGCTTAGCTTCCCTCGGGGTTCTTGGCTACACCTTC
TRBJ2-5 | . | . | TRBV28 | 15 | CASSFPSPGVTAMYF | TGTGCCAGCAGTTTTCCCTCGCCGGGTGTGACGGCTATGTACTTC
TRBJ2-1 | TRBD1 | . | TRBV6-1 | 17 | CASSDPGQGGPLGEQFF | TGTGCCAGCAGTGACCCCGGACAGGGGGGCCCCCTGGGTGAGCAGTTCTTC
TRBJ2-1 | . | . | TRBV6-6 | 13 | CATHETANNEQFF | TGTGCCACCCACGAGACAGCTAACAATGAGCAGTTCTTC
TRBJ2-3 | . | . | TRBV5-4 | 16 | CASSGDRPLGTDTQYF | TGTGCCAGCAGCGGAGACAGACCTCTTGGCACAGATACGCAGTATTTT
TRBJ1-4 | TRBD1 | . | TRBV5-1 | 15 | CASSFNRGANEKLFF | TGCGCCAGCAGCTTCAACAGGGGCGCTAATGAAAAACTGTTTTTT
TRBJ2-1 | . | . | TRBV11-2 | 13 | CASSLDGGISQFF | TGTGCCAGCAGCTTAGACGGGGGAATTTCGCAGTTCTTC
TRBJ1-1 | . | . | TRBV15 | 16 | CATSRDPPGVGTEAFF | TGTGCCACCAGCAGAGATCCCCCCGGTGTCGGCACTGAAGCTTTCTTT
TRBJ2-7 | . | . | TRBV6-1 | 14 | CASKRTAGPYEQYF | TGTGCCAGCAAACGGACAGCCGGTCCCTACGAGCAGTACTTC
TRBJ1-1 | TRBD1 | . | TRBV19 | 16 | CASSPRTGSLNTEAFF | TGTGCCAGTAGTCCCCGGACAGGGAGCCTGAACACTGAAGCTTTCTTT
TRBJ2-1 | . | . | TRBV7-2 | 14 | CASSSGTHDNEQFF | TGTGCCAGCAGCTCCGGGACTCATGACAATGAGCAGTTCTTC
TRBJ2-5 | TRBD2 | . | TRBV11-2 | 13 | CASSSPSGVAQYF | TGTGCCAGCAGCTCTCCTAGCGGGGTGGCCCAGTACTTC
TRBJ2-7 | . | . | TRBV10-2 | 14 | CASGPRRGPYEQYF | TGCGCTTCAGGACCCCGCAGGGGTCCCTACGAGCAGTACTTC
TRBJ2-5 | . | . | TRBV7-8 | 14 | CASSLDGTIWTQYF | TGTGCCAGCAGCTTAGATGGTACAATTTGGACCCAGTACTTC
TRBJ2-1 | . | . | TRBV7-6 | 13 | CASSLIGRNEQFF | TGTGCCAGCAGCTTGATTGGGCGCAATGAGCAGTTCTTC